The 9 T cell receptor beta chains in this list originate from one sample, sequenced in a study of blood T cells in healthy people across ages. Through a sample-barcoded 5' primer and a J-beta primer mix, a second PCR was run for roughly 6 to 11 cycles. TCRdb itself ran the 5' RACE reads through MiXCR, one entry per CDR3 protein. The sample consists of more than 1.4 million distinct CDR3 sequences, 42% of them appearing once. The material sequenced was blood. These receptors were obtained from a young woman in good health.

This chain links TRBV4-1 with TRBJ2-3; D possibly corresponds to TRBD1 (5 bases). CDR3 length: 15 residues. V lost 0 bases and J 3 bases, leaving 10 bases between the germline ends. The germline V gene has CDR1 MGHRA and CDR2 YSYEKL. CDR3 in amino acids: CASSQDWGITDTQYF. CDR3 DNA sequence: TGCGCCAGCAGCCAAGACTGGGGCATAACAGATACGCAGTATTTT.

This clonotype appeared a single time. With a much larger clone just one base away, this may be a read error. The genes are TRBV12-3 or TRBV12-4 and TRBJ2-4; 9 bases fit TRBD2. This CDR3 comprises 18 residues. The CDR3 DNA reads as TGTGCCAGCAGTTTAATGGCTAGCGGGGCAAGGCCCAAAAACAGTCAGTACTTC. It codes for CASSLMASGARPKNSQYF.

With regard to this clonotype: Since a much larger clone is just one base distant, this may be a read error. This chain connects TRBV6-1 to TRBJ2-2; D ambiguous. The germline CDR1 and CDR2 sequences are MNHNS and SASEGT. V was clipped by 6 bases and J by 3 bases, with 5 bases between them. This CDR3 comprises 12 residues. CDR3 bases: TGTGCCAGCAGGGGGTACACCGGGGAGCTGTTTTTT. Translated: CASRGYTGELFF.

This clonotype came up a few times. V gene TRBV28 combines with J gene TRBJ1-4; D is perhaps TRBD1 (5 bases). This CDR3 comprises 14 residues. Germline V lookup: CDR1 MDHEN, CDR2 SYDVKM. Trimming cost V 3 bases and J 8 bases, with 13 bases left between them. CDR3 in amino acids: CASSFAGPREKLFF. CDR3 nucleotide sequence: TGTGCCAGCAGTTTTGCGGGGCCGAGGGAAAAACTGTTTTTT.

In this sample, this clonotype turned up once. The chain links TRBV27 to TRBJ1-2, with no clear D. Trimming left V 5 bases short and J 7 bases short, with 17 bases between. Germline V lookup: CDR1 MNHEY, CDR2 SMNVEV (reference sequence). The CDR3 extends over 14 amino acids. The CDR3 sequence is CASSPPGYDVGYTF. The DNA for the CDR3 is TGTGCCAGCAGTCCACCGGGTTATGACGTTGGCTACACCTTC.

The chain couples TRBV25-1 to TRBJ1-2, with 8 positions matching TRBD1. The J segment lost 6 bases and the V segment lost 4 bases, leaving 4 bases of the junction unmatched. The CDR3 is made up of 13 amino acids. The V gene's germline CDR1 is MGHDK and CDR2 SYGVNS. The CDR3 region is CASSGGQGHGYTF. The CDR3 DNA reads TGTGCCAGCAGTGGTGGACAGGGCCATGGCTACACCTTC.

This rearrangement joins TRBV2 to TRBJ2-1, with a weak D call TRBD1 (6 bases). CDR3 size: 15 residues. Germline CDR1 is SNHLY and CDR2 is FYNNEI. Trimming left V 6 bases short and J 0 bases short, with 12 bases between. The CDR3 is CASRADSSSYNEQFF. CDR3 bases: TGTGCCAGCAGGGCGGACAGTAGCTCCTACAATGAGCAGTTCTTC.

This clonotype has more than one count but fewer than ten. V and J are TRBV4-1 and TRBJ2-1; D gene ambiguous. Germline CDR1 is MGHRA and CDR2 is YSYEKL. V lost 3 bases to trimming and J lost 3 bases, with 21 bases between them. The CDR3 sequence is 18 residues long. CDR3 amino acids: CASSQDQTPTLFYNEQFF. The CDR3 DNA reads as TGCGCCAGCAGCCAGGACCAAACTCCCACCCTATTCTACAATGAGCAGTTCTTC.

This chain joins TRBV20-1 and TRBJ1-2; tentatively, D is TRBD1 (5 bases). Trimming cost V 6 bases and J 3 bases, with 17 bases left between them. The CDR3 sequence is 14 residues long. The germline gives CDR1 DFQATT, CDR2 SNEGSKA (reference sequence). The CDR3 DNA reads TGCAGTGCCTCCGGGGGGGTTATGGACTATGGCTACACCTTC. Translation gives CSASGGVMDYGYTF.